These 18 T cell receptor beta chains share one sample of origin, sequenced in a study of identical twins. TCRdb independently ran MiXCR on the 5' RACE reads; one entry per CDR3 protein. The sample includes about 530,000 distinct CDR3 sequences, around 22% seen only once; the top ten take 0.45% to 0.5%. This sample also belongs to another study, concerning yellow fever vaccine responses in identical twins.

Sequencing was done on a sample of CD4+ T cells sorted from blood. The receptors here all came from a woman aged 18-29 years in good health.

This sequence joins TRBV7-8 and TRBJ2-3; D gene uncertain. The V and J ends lost 0 bases and 0 bases respectively, with 7 bases between them. Germline lookup yields CDR1 SGHVS and CDR2 FQNEAQ. There are 15 residues in the CDR3. The CDR3 region is CASSLALSSTDTQYF. In DNA, the CDR3 is TGTGCCAGCAGCTTAGCTCTATCCAGCACAGATACGCAGTATTTT.

This clonotype turned up a few times. The chain is built from TRBV5-1 and TRBJ2-7; unclear D gene. CDR3 length: 13 residues. V shed 8 bases and J shed 1 base, with 13 bases lying between them. Germline V lookup: CDR1 SGHRS, CDR2 YFSETQ. The CDR3 sequence: CASCVRLSYEQYV. In DNA, the CDR3 is TGCGCCAGTTGTGTGAGACTGTCCTACGAGCAGTACGTC.

V usage is TRBV15 and J usage is TRBJ2-1, with 11 bases identical to TRBD2. Losses at the gene ends were 1 base for V and 0 bases for J; bases not matched to a gene: 8. The CDR3 is 19 residues long. CDR1 is LNHNV and CDR2 is YYDKDF in the germline V gene (reference sequence). DNA of the CDR3: TGTGCCACCAGCAGAGGGCCTAGCGGGAGGTATAGCTCCTACAATGAGCAGTTCTTC. This translates into CATSRGPSGRYSSYNEQFF.

The chain is built from TRBV20-1 and TRBJ2-1; D may be TRBD2 (5 bases). The V gene's germline CDR1 is DFQATT and CDR2 SNEGSKA (reference sequence). CDR3 length: 12 amino acids. V lost 1 base to trimming and J lost 8 bases, with 9 bases between them. The CDR3 region is CSARGSGHEQFF. The CDR3 DNA follows: TGCAGTGCTAGAGGGAGCGGACATGAGCAGTTCTTC.

Here the CDR3 reads CARSPLQGGEQYF. For the CDR3, the DNA is TGCGCCAGAAGCCCCCTCCAGGGGGGTGAGCAGTACTTC. The rearrangement uses TRBV5-1 and TRBJ2-7, with D possibly matching TRBD1 (7 bases). Germline lookup yields CDR1 SGHRS and CDR2 YFSETQ. The ends were cut back, 8 bases at V and 7 bases at J, with 19 bases in the middle. The CDR3 consists of 13 residues.

This clonotype was found a few times. This chain connects TRBV24-1 to TRBJ2-3; D not certain. The length of the CDR3 is 13 residues. V lost 7 bases and J 0 bases, leaving 7 bases between the germline ends. Germline V CDR1 and CDR2: KGHDR, SFDVKD. The CDR3 sequence is CATSPLSTDTQYF. In DNA form, the CDR3 reads TGTGCCACCAGCCCATTGAGCACAGATACGCAGTATTTT.

This sequence joins TRBV5-1 and TRBJ2-1; TRBD2 matches 13 bases. With 3 bases clipped from V and 9 bases from J, the junction kept 6 bases outside the gene matches. Germline V gives CDR1 SGHRS, CDR2 YFSETQ. The CDR3 is 15 amino acids. The CDR3 loop reads CASSWGLAGLSEQFF. CDR3 nucleotide sequence: TGCGCCAGCAGCTGGGGACTAGCGGGGTTGTCTGAGCAGTTCTTC.

This clonotype was counted only a few times. This rearrangement joins TRBV6-1 to TRBJ1-4; possible D gene TRBD1, 5 bases. Trimming pared 7 bases from V and 8 bases from J, leaving 17 bases between. The CDR3 length is 14 residues. Germline CDR1 reads MNHNS; CDR2 reads SASEGT. This chain's CDR3 is CASNPQGRGEKLFF. CDR3 nucleotide sequence: TGTGCCAGCAACCCTCAGGGACGTGGGGAAAAACTGTTTTTT.

The table lists this clonotype with a few counts. This chain connects TRBV28 to TRBJ2-1, with D perhaps matching TRBD1 or TRBD2 (5 bases each). Germline loops: CDR1 MDHEN, CDR2 SYDVKM. The CDR3 covers 17 residues. Trimming took 5 bases from V and 8 from J, leaving 25 bases between them. The CDR3 DNA sequence: TGTGCCAGCAGTCCCCCGGTTCCGGGCGGTGAGGGGCATGAGCAGTTCTTC. This encodes CASSPPVPGGEGHEQFF.

This chain connects TRBV6-1 to TRBJ1-1; weak D call: TRBD1 (5 bases). CDR1 and CDR2 (germline): MNHNS, SASEGT. The length of the CDR3 is 14 residues. V lost 4 bases, J lost 6 bases, and 15 bases lay in between. CDR3 sequence reads: CASSGTGLWAEAFF. DNA of the CDR3: TGTGCCAGCAGTGGAACAGGACTCTGGGCTGAAGCTTTCTTT.

This clonotype was seen more than once but under ten times. The V call is TRBV2, the J call TRBJ2-3; 7 nucleotides agree with TRBD2. The junction had 7 bases not matched to a gene; V was cut back by 4 bases and J by 3 bases. Germline CDR1 SNHLY, CDR2 FYNNEI. CDR3 size: 15 residues. CDR3 sequence reads: CASSGYRGSTDTQYF. For the CDR3, the DNA is TGTGCCAGCAGTGGGTACCGCGGGAGTACAGATACGCAGTATTTT.

This clonotype was counted only a few times. The chain has TRBV15 and TRBJ2-7; no reliable D call. Per the germline V gene, CDR1 is LNHNV and CDR2 is YYDKDF (reference sequence). This CDR3 comprises 17 residues. The V end lost 1 base, the J end lost 2 bases, and 18 bases lay between the germline ends. Here the CDR3 DNA reads TGTGCCACCAGCAGAGGCACACGTTTCGATCGGACCTACGAGCAGTACTTC. This encodes CATSRGTRFDRTYEQYF.

This clonotype was observed once. The V and J genes are TRBV28 and TRBJ2-3; 8 positions match TRBD2. J was trimmed by 5 bases and V by 6 bases; bases with no gene match: 13. The germline CDR1 and CDR2 sequences are MDHEN and SYDVKM. This CDR3 region has 16 residues. CDR3 protein: CASSLERGKGGDTQYF. In DNA form, the CDR3 reads TGTGCCAGCAGCCTCGAGCGGGGGAAGGGGGGAGATACGCAGTATTTT.

Only a few counts were recorded for this clonotype. This rearrangement joins TRBV5-1 to TRBJ2-2; no clear D gene. The V end was cut by 4 bases, the J end by 1 base, with 17 bases between. This CDR3 contains 17 residues. CDR1 SGHRS and CDR2 YFSETQ come from the germline V gene. Written as DNA, the CDR3 is TGCGCCAGCAGCCATGTAGGATTGCGGATGAACACCGGGGAGCTGTTTTTT. Encoded protein: CASSHVGLRMNTGELFF.

The rearrangement links TRBV25-1 to TRBJ2-5, with 8 bases aligning to TRBD1. Germline V CDR1 and CDR2: MGHDK, SYGVNS. This CDR3 is built from 16 residues. The V segment lost 3 bases and the J segment 3 bases; nucleotides outside the gene matches: 9. CDR3 coding DNA: TGTGCCAGCAGTGACCAAGGGAGACAGGGGAAAGAGACCCAGTACTTC. Translating gives CASSDQGRQGKETQYF.

This clonotype was detected ten times or more. The junction departs from the called germline gene at one end, perhaps through a read error. The chain links TRBV5-1 to TRBJ2-2; D is ambiguous. Looked up from germline, CDR1 is SGHRS and CDR2 is YFSETQ. The CDR3 extends over 13 amino acids. CDR3 nucleotide sequence: TGTGCCAGCAGCTTGTCCGGGACCGGGGAGCTGTTTTTT. As protein: CASSLSGTGELFF.

V is TRBV7-9 and J is TRBJ2-7; D gene ambiguous. The CDR3 is 14 amino acids. The ends were cut back, 4 bases at V and 1 base at J, with 11 bases in the middle. Germline CDR1 and CDR2: SEHNR and FQNEAQ (reference sequence). The CDR3 DNA sequence: TGTGCCAGCAGCTCCATGGGGAAATCCTACGAGCAGTACTTC. It specifies CASSSMGKSYEQYF.

This clonotype was observed a few times. The chain combines TRBV5-1 with TRBJ2-5; D is tentatively TRBD1 or TRBD2 (5 bases each). V was cut by 0 bases and J by 2 bases, with 14 bases left in between. This CDR3 comprises 16 residues. Per germline, CDR1 SGHRS and CDR2 YFSETQ. CDR3 region: CASSLGRDPYQETQYF. The CDR3 coding sequence is TGCGCCAGCAGCTTGGGTAGGGACCCGTATCAAGAGACCCAGTACTTC.